This T cell receptor beta chain comes out of a study of T cell responses to AZD1222 COVID-19 vaccine. Overall study: Analyses pooled second doses at about 4 or about 12 weeks.

Clones were read by immunoSEQ multiplex PCR, and TCRdb kept only the in-frame ones, dropping some. The sample includes around 140,000 clones, roughly 90% seen only once; the top ten take under 2%. Remarks on this clone: Its specificity is not known.

Study-wide points: White British ancestry dominated among donors, who included more females, and clonal diversity was possibly underestimated. Vaccination with two AZD1222 doses was followed by a rise in Spike-specific TCR breadth and depth. Researchers report vaccine-associated CD4 TCRs spanning spike, with dominance at 160-218 and 743-854.

Trimming stripped 2 bases from V and 13 bases from J, with 9 bases between. The germline gives CDR1 SGHNT, CDR2 YENEEA. The CDR3 loop spans 11 amino acids. This material consisted of peripheral blood, taken on day 0 of AZD1222 vaccination. The origin of this receptor is an adult in good health. This chain uses TRBV11-3 with TRBJ2-1; D may correspond to TRBD1 or TRBD2 (5 bases each). The CDR3 is CASSLSGLQFF. CDR3 in DNA: TGTGCCAGCAGCTTATCGGGGCTACAGTTCTTC.